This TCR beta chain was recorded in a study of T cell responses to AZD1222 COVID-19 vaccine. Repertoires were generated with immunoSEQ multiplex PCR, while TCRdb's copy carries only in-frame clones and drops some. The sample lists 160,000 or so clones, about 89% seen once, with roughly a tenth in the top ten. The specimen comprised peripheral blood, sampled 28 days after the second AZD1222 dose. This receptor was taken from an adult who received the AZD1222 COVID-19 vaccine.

CDR3 in DNA: TGCGCCAGCAGCCAAGGGACTAGCGGGCGCAATGAGCAGTTCTTC. It specifies CASSQGTSGRNEQFF. The V gene is TRBV4-3, the J gene TRBJ2-1; TRBD2 aligns across 11 bases. The CDR3 has 15 amino acids. Looked up from germline, CDR1 is LGHNA and CDR2 is YSLEER. The V gene end was trimmed by 1 base and the J gene end by 6 bases; junction bases not matched to a gene: 2.